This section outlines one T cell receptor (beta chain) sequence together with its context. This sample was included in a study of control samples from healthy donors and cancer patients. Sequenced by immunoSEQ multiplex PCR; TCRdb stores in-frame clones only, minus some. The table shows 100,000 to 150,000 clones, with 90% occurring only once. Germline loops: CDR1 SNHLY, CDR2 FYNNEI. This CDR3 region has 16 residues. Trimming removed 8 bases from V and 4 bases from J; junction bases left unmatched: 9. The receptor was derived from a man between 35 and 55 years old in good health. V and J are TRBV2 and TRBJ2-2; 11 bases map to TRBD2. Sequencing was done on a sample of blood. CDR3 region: CASHQLAGGGTGELFF. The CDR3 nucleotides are TGTGCCAGCCACCAGCTAGCGGGGGGTGGCACCGGGGAGCTGTTTTTT.